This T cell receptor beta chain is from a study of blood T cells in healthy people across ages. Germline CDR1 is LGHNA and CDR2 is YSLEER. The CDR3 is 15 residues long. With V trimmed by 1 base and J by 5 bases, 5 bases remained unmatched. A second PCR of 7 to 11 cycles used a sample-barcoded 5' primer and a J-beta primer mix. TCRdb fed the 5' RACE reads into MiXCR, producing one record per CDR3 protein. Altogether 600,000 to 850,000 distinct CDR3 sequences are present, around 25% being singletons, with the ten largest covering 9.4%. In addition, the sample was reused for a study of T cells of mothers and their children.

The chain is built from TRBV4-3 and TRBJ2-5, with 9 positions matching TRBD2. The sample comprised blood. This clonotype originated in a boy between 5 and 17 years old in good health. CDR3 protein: CASSQGLAGMETQYF. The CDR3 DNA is TGCGCCAGCAGCCAAGGGCTAGCGGGGATGGAGACCCAGTACTTC.